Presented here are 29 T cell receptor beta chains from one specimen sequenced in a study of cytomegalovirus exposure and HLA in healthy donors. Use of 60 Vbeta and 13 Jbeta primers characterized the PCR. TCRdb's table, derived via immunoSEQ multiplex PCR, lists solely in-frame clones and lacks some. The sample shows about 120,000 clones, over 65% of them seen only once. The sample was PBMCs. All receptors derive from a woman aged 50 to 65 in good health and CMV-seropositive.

In DNA, the CDR3 is TGTGCCAGCAGCGGGGGGACTAGCGGCAACACCGGGGAGCTGTTTTTT. Its translation is CASSGGTSGNTGELFF. V and J are TRBV9 and TRBJ2-2; 11 bases align to TRBD2. Unmatched junction bases numbered 3, after V lost 3 bases and J lost 2 bases. The CDR3 spans 16 residues. Germline V gene data show CDR1 as SGDLS and CDR2 as YYNGEE.

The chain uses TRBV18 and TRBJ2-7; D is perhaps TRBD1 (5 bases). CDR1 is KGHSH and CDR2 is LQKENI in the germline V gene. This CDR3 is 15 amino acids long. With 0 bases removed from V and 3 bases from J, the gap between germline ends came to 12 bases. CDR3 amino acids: CASSPPSRADYEQYF. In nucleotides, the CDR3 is TGTGCCAGCTCACCACCGTCCAGGGCCGACTACGAGCAGTACTTC.

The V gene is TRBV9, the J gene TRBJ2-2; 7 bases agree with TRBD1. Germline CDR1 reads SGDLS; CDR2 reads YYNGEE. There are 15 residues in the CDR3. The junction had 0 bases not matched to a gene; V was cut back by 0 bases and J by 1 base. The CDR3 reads CASSVGQGNTGELFF. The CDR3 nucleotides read TGTGCCAGCAGCGTAGGACAGGGGAACACCGGGGAGCTGTTTTTT.

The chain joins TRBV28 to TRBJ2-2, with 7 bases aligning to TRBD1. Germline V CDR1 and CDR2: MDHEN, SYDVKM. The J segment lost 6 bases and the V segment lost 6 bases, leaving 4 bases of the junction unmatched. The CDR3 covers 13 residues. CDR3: CASRTGSAGELFF. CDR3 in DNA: TGTGCCAGCAGGACAGGGTCGGCCGGGGAGCTGTTTTTT.

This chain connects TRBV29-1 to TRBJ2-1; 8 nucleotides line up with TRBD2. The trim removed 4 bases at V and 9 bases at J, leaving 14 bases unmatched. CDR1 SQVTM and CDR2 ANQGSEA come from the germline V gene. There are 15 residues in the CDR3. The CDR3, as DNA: TGCAGCGTTGGCGGTTTTTGGCGGGAGGCTGGTGAGCAGTTCTTC. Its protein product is CSVGGFWREAGEQFF.

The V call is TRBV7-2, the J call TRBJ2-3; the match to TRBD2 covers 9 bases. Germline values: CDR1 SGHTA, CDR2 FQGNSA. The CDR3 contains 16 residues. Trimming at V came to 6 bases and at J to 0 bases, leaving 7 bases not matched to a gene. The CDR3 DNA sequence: TGTGCCAGCAGTCAGCTAGCGGGGACTAGCACAGATACGCAGTATTTT. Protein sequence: CASSQLAGTSTDTQYF.

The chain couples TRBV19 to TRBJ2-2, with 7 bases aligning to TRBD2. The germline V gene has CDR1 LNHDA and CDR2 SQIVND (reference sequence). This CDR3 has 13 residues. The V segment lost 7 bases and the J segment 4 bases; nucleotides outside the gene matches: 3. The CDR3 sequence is CASKRDPTGELFF. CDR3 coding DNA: TGTGCCAGTAAGCGGGACCCCACCGGGGAGCTGTTTTTT. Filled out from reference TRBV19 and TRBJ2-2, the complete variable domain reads DGGITQSPKYLFRKEGQNVTLSCEQNLNHDAMYWYRQDPGQGLRLIYYSQIVNDFQKGDIAEGYSVSREKKESFPLTVTSAQKNPTAFYLCASKRDPTGELFFGEGSRLTVL.

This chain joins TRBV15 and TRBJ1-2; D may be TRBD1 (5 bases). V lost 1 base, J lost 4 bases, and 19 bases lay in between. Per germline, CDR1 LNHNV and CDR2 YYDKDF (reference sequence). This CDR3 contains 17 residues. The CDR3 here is CATSRGDGDSILYGYTF. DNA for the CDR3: TGTGCCACCAGCAGAGGCGATGGGGACTCCATCCTCTATGGCTACACCTTC.

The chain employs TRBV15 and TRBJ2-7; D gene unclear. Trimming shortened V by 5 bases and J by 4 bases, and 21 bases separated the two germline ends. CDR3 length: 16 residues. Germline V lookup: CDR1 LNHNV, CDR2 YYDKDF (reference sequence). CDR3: CATSPRDPRQTYEQYF. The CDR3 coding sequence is TGTGCCACCAGCCCGCGAGACCCAAGACAAACATACGAGCAGTACTTC.

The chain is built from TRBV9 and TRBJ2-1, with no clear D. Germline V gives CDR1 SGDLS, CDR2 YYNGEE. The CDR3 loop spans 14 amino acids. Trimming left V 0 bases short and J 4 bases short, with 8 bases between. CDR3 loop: CASSVDREYNEQFF. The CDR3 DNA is TGTGCCAGCAGCGTAGACAGAGAATACAATGAGCAGTTCTTC. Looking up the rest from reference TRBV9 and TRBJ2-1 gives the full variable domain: DSGVTQTPKHLITATGQRVTLRCSPRSGDLSVYWYQQSLDQGLQFLIQYYNGEERAKGNILERFSAQQFPDLHSELNLSSLELGDSALYFCASSVDREYNEQFFGPGTRLTVL.

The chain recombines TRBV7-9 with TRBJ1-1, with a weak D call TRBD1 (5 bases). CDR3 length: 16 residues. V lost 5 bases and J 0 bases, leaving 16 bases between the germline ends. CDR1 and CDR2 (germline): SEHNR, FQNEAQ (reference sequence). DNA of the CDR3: TGTGCCAGCAGCACCAGCAGGGTAGCATTGAACACTGAAGCTTTCTTT. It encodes CASSTSRVALNTEAFF.

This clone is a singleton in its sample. As DNA, the CDR3 is TGTGCCAGCAGCAAAACGGGACAGGGTAATGAAAAACTGTTTTTT. This gives the protein CASSKTGQGNEKLFF. V usage is TRBV7-9 and J usage is TRBJ1-4, with 9 positions matching TRBD1. CDR1 and CDR2 (germline): SEHNR, FQNEAQ (reference sequence). With 5 bases clipped from V and 4 bases from J, the junction kept 5 bases outside the gene matches. This CDR3 region has 15 residues.

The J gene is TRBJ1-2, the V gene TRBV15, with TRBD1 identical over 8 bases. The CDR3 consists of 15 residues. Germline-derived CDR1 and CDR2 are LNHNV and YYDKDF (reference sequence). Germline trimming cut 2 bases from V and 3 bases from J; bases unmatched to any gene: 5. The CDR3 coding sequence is TGTGCCACCAGCAGACGCGGACAGGGACACTATGGCTACACCTTC. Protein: CATSRRGQGHYGYTF. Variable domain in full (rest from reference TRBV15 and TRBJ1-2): DAMVIQNPRYQVTQFGKPVTLSCSQTLNHNVMYWYQQKSSQAPKLLFHYYDKDFNNEADTPDNFQSRRPNTSFCFLDIRSPGLGDTAMYLCATSRRGQGHYGYTFGSGTRLTVV.

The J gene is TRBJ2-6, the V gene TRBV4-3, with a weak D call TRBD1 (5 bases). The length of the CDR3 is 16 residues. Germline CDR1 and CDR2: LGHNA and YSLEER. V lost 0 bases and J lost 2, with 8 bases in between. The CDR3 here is CASSQDPGPGANVLTF. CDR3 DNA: TGCGCCAGCAGCCAAGATCCAGGGCCTGGGGCCAACGTCCTGACTTTC.

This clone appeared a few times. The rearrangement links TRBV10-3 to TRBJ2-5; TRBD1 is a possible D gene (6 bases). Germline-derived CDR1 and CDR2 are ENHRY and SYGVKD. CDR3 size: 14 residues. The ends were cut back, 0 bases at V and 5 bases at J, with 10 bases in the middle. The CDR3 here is CAISESTQGETQYF. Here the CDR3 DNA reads TGTGCCATCAGTGAGTCGACTCAGGGGGAGACCCAGTACTTC.

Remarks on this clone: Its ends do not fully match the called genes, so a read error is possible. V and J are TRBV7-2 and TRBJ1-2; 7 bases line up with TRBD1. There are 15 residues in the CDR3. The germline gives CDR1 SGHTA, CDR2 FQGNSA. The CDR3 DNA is TGTGCCAGCACCTTAGTCGGGACAGACAACTATGGCTACACCTTC. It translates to CASTLVGTDNYGYTF.

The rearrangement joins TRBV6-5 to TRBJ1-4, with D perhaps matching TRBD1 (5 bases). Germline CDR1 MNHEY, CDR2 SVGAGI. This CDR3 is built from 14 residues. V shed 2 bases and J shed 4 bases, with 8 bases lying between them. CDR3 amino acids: CASSYAGGNEKLFF. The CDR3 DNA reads TGTGCCAGCAGTTACGCCGGGGGTAATGAAAAACTGTTTTTT.

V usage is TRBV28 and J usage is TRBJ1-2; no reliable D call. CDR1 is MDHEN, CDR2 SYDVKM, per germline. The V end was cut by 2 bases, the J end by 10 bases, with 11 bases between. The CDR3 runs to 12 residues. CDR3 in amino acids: CASSLGAKFYTF. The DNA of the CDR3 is TGTGCCAGCAGTTTAGGAGCGAAATTCTACACCTTC.

The CDR3 reads CASSLSGAYTGELFF. As DNA, the CDR3 is TGTGCCAGCAGCCTTAGCGGGGCATACACCGGGGAGCTGTTTTTT. The genes are TRBV4-2 and TRBJ2-2, with 8 bases aligning to TRBD2. The V gene's germline CDR1 is LGHNA and CDR2 YNFKEQ. This CDR3 is 15 amino acids long. Trimming removed 4 bases from V and 3 bases from J; junction bases left unmatched: 4.

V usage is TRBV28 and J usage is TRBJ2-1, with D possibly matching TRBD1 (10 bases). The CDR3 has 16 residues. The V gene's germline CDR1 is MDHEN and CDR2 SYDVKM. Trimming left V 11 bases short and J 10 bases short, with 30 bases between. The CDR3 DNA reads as TGTGCCTCGGACAGGGGGAGTAGCGGGAGTGTCGTCGAGCAGTTCTTC. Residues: CASDRGSSGSVVEQFF.

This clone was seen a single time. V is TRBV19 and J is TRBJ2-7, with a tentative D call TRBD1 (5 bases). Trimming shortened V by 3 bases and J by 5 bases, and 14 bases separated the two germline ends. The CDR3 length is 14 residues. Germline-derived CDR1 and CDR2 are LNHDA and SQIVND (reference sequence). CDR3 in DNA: TGTGCCAGTAGTATGGGGCCCGCAGAGGACGAGCAGTACTTC. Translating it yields CASSMGPAEDEQYF.

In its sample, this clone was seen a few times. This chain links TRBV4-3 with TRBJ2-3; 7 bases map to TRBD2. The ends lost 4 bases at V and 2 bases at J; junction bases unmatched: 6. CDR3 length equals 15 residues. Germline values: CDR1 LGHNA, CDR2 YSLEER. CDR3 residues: CASSLSGDLTDTQYF. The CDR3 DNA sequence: TGCGCCAGCAGCCTGAGCGGGGACCTCACAGATACGCAGTATTTT.

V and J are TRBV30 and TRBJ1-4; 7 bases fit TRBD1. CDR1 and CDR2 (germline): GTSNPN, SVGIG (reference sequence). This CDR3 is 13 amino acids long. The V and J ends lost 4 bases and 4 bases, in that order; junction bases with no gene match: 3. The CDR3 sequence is CAWTGQNNEKLFF. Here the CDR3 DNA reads TGTGCCTGGACGGGACAGAATAATGAAAAACTGTTTTTT.

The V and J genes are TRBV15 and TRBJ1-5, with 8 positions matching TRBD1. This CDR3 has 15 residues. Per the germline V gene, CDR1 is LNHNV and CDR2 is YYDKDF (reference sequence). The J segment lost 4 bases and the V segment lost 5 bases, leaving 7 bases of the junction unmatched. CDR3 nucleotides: TGTGCCACCAGCGGGAGGACAGGGACTAATCAGCCCCAGCATTTT. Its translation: CATSGRTGTNQPQHF.

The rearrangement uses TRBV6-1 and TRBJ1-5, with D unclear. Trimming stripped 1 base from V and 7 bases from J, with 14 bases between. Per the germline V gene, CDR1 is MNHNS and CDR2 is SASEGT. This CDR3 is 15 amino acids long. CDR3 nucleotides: TGTGCCAGCAGTGAAGTAACGGGGTTCGACCAGCCCCAGCATTTT. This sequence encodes CASSEVTGFDQPQHF.

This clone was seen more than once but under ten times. The CDR3 DNA sequence: TGTGCCAGCAGCTTGGATACAGGGAACCCCACCAAAGAGACCCAGTACTTC. It encodes CASSLDTGNPTKETQYF. The chain employs TRBV5-4 and TRBJ2-5; a possible D gene is TRBD1 (6 bases). The germline gives CDR1 SGHNT, CDR2 YYREEE (reference sequence). The CDR3 loop spans 17 amino acids. V was shortened by 0 bases and J by 3 bases, with 18 bases between the two germline ends.

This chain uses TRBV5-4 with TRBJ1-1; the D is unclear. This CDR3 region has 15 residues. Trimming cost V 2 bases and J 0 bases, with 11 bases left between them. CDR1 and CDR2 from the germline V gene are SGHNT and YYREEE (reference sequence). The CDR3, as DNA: TGTGCCAGCAGCTTAGTGGCAGGCCTGAACACTGAAGCTTTCTTT. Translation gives CASSLVAGLNTEAFF.

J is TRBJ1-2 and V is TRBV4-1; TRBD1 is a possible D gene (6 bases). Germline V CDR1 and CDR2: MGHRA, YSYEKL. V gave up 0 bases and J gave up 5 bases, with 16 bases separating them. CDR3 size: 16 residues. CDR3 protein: CASSQEGSGVWYGYTF. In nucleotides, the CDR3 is TGCGCCAGCAGCCAAGAGGGGTCAGGGGTGTGGTATGGCTACACCTTC.

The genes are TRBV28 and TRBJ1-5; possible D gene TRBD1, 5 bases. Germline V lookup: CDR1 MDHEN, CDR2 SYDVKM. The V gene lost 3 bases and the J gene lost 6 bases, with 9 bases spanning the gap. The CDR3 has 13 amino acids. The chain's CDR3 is CASSFRVGQPQHF. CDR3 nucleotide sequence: TGTGCCAGCAGTTTCAGGGTCGGTCAGCCCCAGCATTTT. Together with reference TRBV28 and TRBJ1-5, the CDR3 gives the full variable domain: DVKVTQSSRYLVKRTGEKVFLECVQDMDHENMFWYRQDPGLGLRLIYFSYDVKMKEKGDIPEGYSVSREKKERFSLILESASTNQTSMYLCASSFRVGQPQHFGDGTRLSIL.